The 12 T cell receptor beta chains below come from one sample, sequenced in a study of identical twins. TCRdb reprocessed the 5' RACE reads via MiXCR and lists one record per CDR3 protein. Counted here are fewer than 500,000 distinct CDR3 sequences, 20% to 30% occurring once; the ten biggest clones make up about 2.7%. In addition, the sample was reused for a study of T cells expressing NK-cell markers.

Material for sequencing was CD4+ T cells sorted from blood. The origin of the receptors is a woman between 18 and 29 years old in good health.

The rearrangement links TRBV18 to TRBJ2-1; TRBD1 agrees at 9 bases. The CDR3 length is 16 residues. V shed 3 bases, J shed 4 bases, and the junction held 7 bases outside the gene matches. The germline CDR1 and CDR2 sequences are KGHSH and LQKENI. The CDR3 is CASSPPGQGFYNEQFF. The CDR3 nucleotides read TGTGCCAGCTCACCCCCGGGACAGGGTTTTTACAATGAGCAGTTCTTC.

This clonotype is a singleton in its sample. The chain carries TRBV5-1 and TRBJ1-1, with unresolved D. In germline, CDR1 is SGHRS, CDR2 YFSETQ. This CDR3 spans 15 amino acids. Trimming took 0 bases from V and 4 from J, leaving 13 bases between them. CDR3 region: CASSLVPGSLTEAFF. The CDR3 coding sequence is TGCGCCAGCAGCTTGGTTCCCGGTAGCCTCACTGAAGCTTTCTTT.

The chain combines TRBV7-2 with TRBJ2-1; D is uncertain. V was pared by 0 bases and J by 0 bases, with 15 bases between. Germline V lookup: CDR1 SGHTA, CDR2 FQGNSA. The CDR3 loop spans 18 amino acids. The CDR3 reads CASSLAGWPSGSYNEQFF. CDR3 in DNA: TGTGCCAGCAGCTTAGCGGGGTGGCCCTCCGGCTCCTACAATGAGCAGTTCTTC.

This clonotype appeared a few times. V is TRBV4-3 and J is TRBJ2-1; 7 positions agree with TRBD2. The CDR3 length is 15 residues. CDR1 and CDR2 (germline): LGHNA, YSLEER. Trimming cost V 3 bases and J 2 bases; bases outside gene matches: 4. The CDR3 bases are TGCGCCAGCAGCCAGTCGACTAGCACCTACAATGAGCAGTTCTTC. This encodes CASSQSTSTYNEQFF.

This clonotype was observed a handful of times. This chain links TRBV28 with TRBJ2-1; D might be TRBD2 (5 bases). This CDR3 has 17 amino acids. The V gene's germline CDR1 is MDHEN and CDR2 SYDVKM. With 5 bases removed from V and 6 bases from J, the gap between germline ends came to 23 bases. In DNA form, the CDR3 reads TGTGCCAGCAGTACTCCCCATCGAGCGGCCTGGTCCAATGAGCAGTTCTTC. It yields the protein CASSTPHRAAWSNEQFF.

This sequence joins TRBV4-1 and TRBJ2-2; 10 bases are a match to TRBD1. This CDR3 has 16 amino acids. Germline trimming cut 4 bases from V and 7 bases from J; bases unmatched to any gene: 9. Germline CDR1 is MGHRA and CDR2 is YSYEKL. This CDR3 is CASSPHRQGASGELFF. The CDR3 DNA is TGCGCCAGCAGCCCCCATCGACAGGGGGCAAGCGGGGAGCTGTTTTTT.

The table lists this clonotype with a few counts. This chain uses TRBV20-1 with TRBJ2-5; possibly TRBD2 for D (6 bases). Deletions cut 3 bases from V and 3 bases from J, with 14 bases between. Looked up from germline, CDR1 is DFQATT and CDR2 is SNEGSKA (reference sequence). The CDR3 covers 14 residues. The CDR3 region has the DNA TGCAGTGCTAGCAGACTAGGTCGGAAAGAGACCCAGTACTTC. Protein sequence: CSASRLGRKETQYF.

The sample holds a few counts of this clonotype. The chain joins TRBV5-6 to TRBJ1-2; possibly TRBD1 for D (6 bases). Germline V gene sequence: CDR1 SGHDT, CDR2 YYEEEE. The V gene lost 4 bases and the J gene lost 4 bases, with 14 bases spanning the gap. This CDR3 region has 14 residues. CDR3 amino acids: CASSRQAVSYGYTF. CDR3 in DNA: TGTGCCAGCAGCCGACAGGCGGTGAGCTATGGCTACACCTTC.

In its sample, this clonotype was seen many times. This chain joins TRBV12-3 or TRBV12-4 and TRBJ1-5, with D possibly being TRBD1 (5 bases). The germline V and J ends were trimmed by 3 bases and 5 bases, with 14 bases remaining between them. This CDR3 is 15 amino acids long. Here the CDR3 DNA reads TGTGCCAGCAGTTTGGCGGGCAGGGTTGATCAGCCCCAGCATTTT. Residues: CASSLAGRVDQPQHF.

The chain has TRBV12-3 or TRBV12-4 and TRBJ1-5; weak D call: TRBD1 (6 bases). Trimming took 6 bases from V and 11 from J, leaving 11 bases between them. This CDR3 comprises 11 residues. CDR3 residues: CASSQDRAQHF. The CDR3 bases are TGTGCCAGCAGCCAGGACAGAGCCCAGCATTTT.

For the CDR3, the DNA is TGTGCCAGCAGTCCAACCCCAACAGGGGCAGATACGCAGTATTTT. It codes for CASSPTPTGADTQYF. This chain uses TRBV9 with TRBJ2-3, with 7 bases lining up with TRBD1. The CDR3 runs to 15 residues. The ends lost 5 bases at V and 4 bases at J; junction bases unmatched: 10. CDR1 and CDR2 from the germline V gene are SGDLS and YYNGEE.

This clonotype has more than one count but fewer than ten. V gene TRBV5-6 combines with J gene TRBJ2-7; D not certain. V lost 4 bases, J lost 0 bases, and 8 bases lay in between. CDR1 and CDR2 (germline): SGHDT, YYEEEE. The CDR3 totals 13 residues. DNA for the CDR3: TGTGCCAGCAGCCGCCGCAGCTCCTACGAGCAGTACTTC. Its translation is CASSRRSSYEQYF.